Below are 27 T cell receptor beta chains sequenced from a single sample in a study of regulatory T cells in long-lasting Graves disease. Specified time point: newly diagnosed GD, antithyroid drugs for less than 3 months. Preparation of the TCR library used RNA extracted from PBMCs. CDR3 regions were amplified by Arm-PCR using iRepertoire HTBI primers to build TCR beta libraries. One entry per CDR3 protein, called by TCRdb with MiXCR from the multiplex PCR reads. The sample carries around 480,000 distinct CDR3 sequences, 15% to 20% recorded once. These same data were also listed under a study on T cells in Graves' hyperthyroidism and ophthalmopathy.

Sequencing was performed on peripheral blood mononuclear cells (PBMCs), taken at new diagnosis, from a patient treated with antithyroid drugs. The receptors were gathered from a man between 40 and 49 years old with Graves disease.

This clonotype was recorded a few times. The chain links TRBV20-1 to TRBJ2-7, with 10 positions matching TRBD2. CDR1 is DFQATT and CDR2 is SNEGSKA in the germline V gene (reference sequence). The CDR3 has 14 residues. Trimming took 3 bases from V and 6 from J; bases not matched to a gene: 8. The CDR3: CSARVAGGVGEQYF. The CDR3 region has the DNA TGCAGTGCTAGGGTAGCGGGAGGCGTCGGCGAGCAGTACTTC.

In its sample, this clonotype was seen a few times. The chain links TRBV6-2 or TRBV6-3 to TRBJ2-7; possible D gene TRBD1, 6 bases. Germline V lookup: CDR1 MNHEY, CDR2 SVGEGT. Trimming took off 0 bases at V and 4 bases at J, with 10 bases between the two ends. This CDR3 is built from 14 residues. The CDR3 here is CASSYSGTYYEQYF. The CDR3 DNA follows: TGTGCCAGCAGTTACTCCGGGACATATTACGAGCAGTACTTC.

This clonotype was counted between two and nine times. The chain uses TRBV5-1 and TRBJ1-1; D gene unclear. From germline, CDR1 is SGHRS and CDR2 YFSETQ. This CDR3 spans 13 amino acids. The V end was cut by 2 bases, the J end by 3 bases, with 8 bases between. The CDR3 DNA sequence: TGCGCCAGCAGCTTAAACAGAGACACTGAAGCTTTCTTT. Translating it yields CASSLNRDTEAFF.

This clonotype was picked up a small number of times. The rearrangement joins TRBV12-3 or TRBV12-4 to TRBJ2-3; no reliable D call. The CDR3 is made up of 11 amino acids. V was shortened by 3 bases and J by 11 bases, with 9 bases between the two germline ends. The CDR3 protein is CASSFPLGQYF. In nucleotides, the CDR3 is TGTGCCAGCAGTTTCCCGCTCGGGCAGTATTTT.

This clonotype showed up just a few times. The chain uses TRBV25-1 and TRBJ2-5; D perhaps matches TRBD2 (6 bases). Germline loops: CDR1 MGHDK, CDR2 SYGVNS. Trimming took off 2 bases at V and 1 base at J, with 14 bases between the two ends. The CDR3 contains 16 residues. The CDR3 loop is CASSEIGMGGQETQYF. The CDR3 nucleotides read TGTGCCAGCAGTGAAATCGGGATGGGGGGCCAAGAGACCCAGTACTTC.

This clonotype was seen many times. This rearrangement joins TRBV5-6 to TRBJ2-7; the D is unclear. V was pared by 4 bases and J by 2 bases, with 16 bases between. Germline CDR1 SGHDT, CDR2 YYEEEE. The CDR3 is 15 amino acids. The CDR3 spells CASSPSASQTYEQYF. The CDR3 nucleotides read TGTGCCAGCAGCCCGTCGGCCAGTCAGACCTACGAGCAGTACTTC.

Points on this clonotype: Possible read error: a much larger clone is one base away. The V and J genes are TRBV20-1 and TRBJ1-1, with 9 nucleotides matching TRBD1. Germline CDR1 DFQATT, CDR2 SNEGSKA (reference sequence). Germline trimming cut 5 bases from V and 4 bases from J; bases unmatched to any gene: 8. The CDR3 is 14 amino acids. The CDR3 sequence is CSAGRQGVFTEAFF. The CDR3 DNA reads TGCAGTGCTGGAAGACAGGGGGTCTTCACTGAAGCTTTCTTT.

This clonotype has ten or more counts. The chain is built from TRBV12-3 or TRBV12-4 and TRBJ2-1; D ambiguous. This CDR3 is built from 13 residues. The V end lost 5 bases, the J end lost 3 bases, and 8 bases lay between the germline ends. Here the CDR3 DNA reads TGTGCCAGCAGTCCACGTCGCTACAATGAGCAGTTCTTC. As protein: CASSPRRYNEQFF.

This clonotype was seen a few times. The chain couples TRBV10-3 to TRBJ2-4; D is possibly TRBD2 (6 bases). V lost 10 bases to trimming and J lost 2 bases, with 15 bases between them. Germline loops: CDR1 ENHRY, CDR2 SYGVKD. The CDR3 has 14 amino acids. The CDR3 DNA reads TGTGCCACCCGATGGGAGGAGTCCAAAAACATTCAGTACTTC. It is translated as CATRWEESKNIQYF.

This clonotype showed up many times. J is TRBJ2-1 and V is TRBV5-1; 11 bases fit TRBD2. The better agreement between TRBJ2-5 and the DNA end casts doubt on the J call. The CDR3 spans 15 residues. Germline-derived CDR1 and CDR2 are SGHRS and YFSETQ. CDR3 region: CASTDSGRVLETQYF. CDR3 DNA: TGCGCCAGCACCGATAGCGGGAGGGTGCTAGAGACCCAGTACTTC.

There are a few counts of this clonotype. The J gene is TRBJ2-7, the V gene TRBV18; D is undetermined. The CDR3 covers 14 residues. CDR1 KGHSH and CDR2 LQKENI come from the germline V gene. V was shortened by 3 bases and J by 6 bases, with 15 bases between the two germline ends. The CDR3 nucleotides are TGTGCCAGCTCACCTGAATTGTGGGTCGCCGAGCAGTACTTC. This translates into CASSPELWVAEQYF.

This chain joins TRBV20-1 and TRBJ2-6, with TRBD1 matching over 7 bases. The CDR3 spans 14 residues. The V segment lost 6 bases and the J segment 3 bases; nucleotides outside the gene matches: 5. Germline V gene sequence: CDR1 DFQATT, CDR2 SNEGSKA (reference sequence). The CDR3 DNA reads as TGCAGTGCGCCGACAGGGCGTGGGGCCAACGTCCTGACTTTC. Protein sequence: CSAPTGRGANVLTF.

The chain carries TRBV20-1 and TRBJ2-2; D not certain. Per germline, CDR1 DFQATT and CDR2 SNEGSKA (reference sequence). This CDR3 has 14 amino acids. Trimming took off 3 bases at V and 1 base at J, with 9 bases between the two ends. CDR3 coding DNA: TGCAGTGCTAGCATCAGAAGGAACACCGGGGAGCTGTTTTTT. It codes for CSASIRRNTGELFF.

This clonotype was detected many times. The V gene is TRBV20-1, the J gene TRBJ2-7; D perhaps matches TRBD2 (6 bases). The CDR3 runs 14 residues. Trimming pared 6 bases from V and 2 bases from J, leaving 17 bases between. The germline CDR1 and CDR2 sequences are DFQATT and SNEGSKA (reference sequence). The CDR3 DNA is TGCAGTGCAGCCCGGGACTTAGCGCCCTACGAGCAGTACTTC. This sequence encodes CSAARDLAPYEQYF.

This clonotype was counted ten times or more. CDR3 bases: TGTGCCAGCACCGGACCGAACACAGATACGCAGTATTTT. It is translated as CASTGPNTDTQYF. This rearrangement joins TRBV2 to TRBJ2-3; no reliable D call. The V end lost 7 bases, the J end lost 2 bases, and 10 bases lay between the germline ends. Per germline, CDR1 SNHLY and CDR2 FYNNEI. The CDR3 sequence is 13 residues long. Based on the CDR3 plus reference TRBV2 and TRBJ2-3, the full variable domain is EPEVTQTPSHQVTQMGQEVILRCVPISNHLYFYWYRQILGQKVEFLVSFYNNEISEKSEIFDDQFSVERPDGSNFTLKIRSTKLEDSAMYFCASTGPNTDTQYFGPGTRLTVL.

This sequence joins TRBV20-1 and TRBJ2-7; 11 bases agree with TRBD1. This CDR3 comprises 13 residues. Germline values: CDR1 DFQATT, CDR2 SNEGSKA (reference sequence). V lost 8 bases, J lost 3 bases, and 6 bases stayed unmatched. The CDR3 protein is CSQTGTGGYEQYF. The CDR3 coding sequence is TGCAGTCAGACCGGGACAGGGGGCTACGAGCAGTACTTC.

This clonotype was counted many times. The chain employs TRBV28 and TRBJ2-7, with 12 bases lining up with TRBD2. Germline CDR1 MDHEN, CDR2 SYDVKM. This CDR3 is built from 15 residues. The junction had 8 bases not matched to a gene; V was cut back by 6 bases and J by 5 bases. CDR3 bases: TGTGCCAGCAGCTTTCGGACTAGCGGGAAGGACGAGCAGTACTTC. This translates into CASSFRTSGKDEQYF.

The rearrangement links TRBV6-1 to TRBJ2-1; TRBD2 matches 8 bases. The CDR3 loop spans 17 amino acids. From germline, CDR1 is MNHNS and CDR2 SASEGT. With 6 bases clipped from V and 5 bases from J, the junction kept 15 bases outside the gene matches. Written as DNA, the CDR3 is TGTGCCAGCAGCGCTCATAAGGGACTAGTTTTTGACAATGAGCAGTTCTTC. Amino acids: CASSAHKGLVFDNEQFF.

This clonotype was detected a few times. CDR3 DNA sequence: TGTGCCAGCAGCCAGGTTGGCGGGAGTGACGAGCAGTACTTC. Its protein product is CASSQVGGSDEQYF. V usage is TRBV3-1 and J usage is TRBJ2-7; TRBD2 matches at 7 bases. Losses at the gene ends were 3 bases for V and 5 bases for J; bases not matched to a gene: 7. CDR1 LGHDT and CDR2 YNNKEL come from the germline V gene (reference sequence). CDR3 length equals 14 residues.

This clonotype was counted ten times or more. This sequence joins TRBV30 and TRBJ2-7, with a tentative D call TRBD1 (6 bases). V was cut by 1 base and J by 4 bases, with 11 bases left in between. The germline CDR1 and CDR2 sequences are GTSNPN and SVGIG (reference sequence). This CDR3 spans 13 amino acids. DNA for the CDR3: TGTGCCTGGAGTGATGCAGGGGCGTACGAGCAGTACTTC. It translates to CAWSDAGAYEQYF.

In the case of this clonotype: A read error may explain this, as a much larger clone is one base away. The chain carries TRBV5-1 and TRBJ2-7; 7 bases agree with TRBD2. The CDR3 runs to 14 residues. The germline V gene encodes CDR1 SGHRS and CDR2 YFSETQ. J lost 0 bases, V lost 2 bases, and 2 bases had no gene match. The CDR3 sequence: CASSFSGYSYEQYF. In DNA, the CDR3 is TGCGCCAGCAGCTTTAGCGGGTACTCCTACGAGCAGTACTTC.

This clonotype came up many times. The CDR3 reads CASTLTGSETQYF. CDR3 coding DNA: TGCGCCAGCACCCTGACAGGATCGGAGACCCAGTACTTC. The J gene is TRBJ2-5, the V gene TRBV5-1; TRBD1 is a possible D gene (6 bases). The CDR3 runs 13 residues. V was shortened by 6 bases and J by 5 bases, with 14 bases between the two germline ends. Germline assignment: CDR1 SGHRS and CDR2 YFSETQ.

As for this clonotype: A much larger clone is a single base away; this may be a read error. The chain uses TRBV12-5 and TRBJ2-5; no reliable D call. V gave up 0 bases and J gave up 11 bases, with 22 bases separating them. The CDR3 length is 16 residues. Germline assignment: CDR1 LGHNT and CDR2 FRNRAP. CDR3 protein: CASGLVRGEPLNEQYF. For the CDR3, the DNA is TGTGCTAGTGGTTTGGTACGCGGAGAACCCCTCAATGAGCAGTACTTC.

In its sample, this clonotype was seen many times. V gene TRBV12-5 combines with J gene TRBJ1-1, with a weak D call TRBD1 (6 bases). From germline, CDR1 is LGHNT and CDR2 FRNRAP. V was cut by 7 bases and J by 0 bases, with 9 bases left in between. CDR3 length equals 13 residues. As DNA, the CDR3 is TGTGCTAGTGTGGGGGGCATGAACACTGAAGCTTTCTTT. Protein: CASVGGMNTEAFF. Drawing the rest from reference TRBV12-5 and TRBJ1-1, the complete variable domain is DARVTQTPRHKVTEMGQEVTMRCQPILGHNTVFWYRQTMMQGLELLAYFRNRAPLDDSGMPKDRFSAEMPDATLATLKIQPSEPRDSAVYFCASVGGMNTEAFFGQGTRLTVV.

The table lists this clonotype with many counts. The V gene is TRBV6-5, the J gene TRBJ2-7; tentative D call: TRBD2 (6 bases). Germline lookup yields CDR1 MNHEY and CDR2 SVGAGI. The V and J ends lost 0 bases and 4 bases respectively, with 13 bases between them. The length of the CDR3 is 15 residues. Written as DNA, the CDR3 is TGTGCCAGCAGTTACTCAGTGGCGGGAATGTACGAGCAGTACTTC. Protein sequence: CASSYSVAGMYEQYF.

The chain recombines TRBV5-6 with TRBJ1-1; no clear D. Germline V CDR1 and CDR2: SGHDT, YYEEEE. The V end was cut by 3 bases, the J end by 4 bases, with 16 bases between. The CDR3 loop spans 15 amino acids. The DNA of the CDR3 is TGTGCCAGCAGCTCCAGACGGACTACAATCACTGAAGCTTTCTTT. Its translation: CASSSRRTTITEAFF.

J is TRBJ2-1 and V is TRBV4-1; 11 bases align to TRBD2. Germline trimming cut 3 bases from V and 4 bases from J; bases unmatched to any gene: 5. This CDR3 is built from 16 residues. CDR1 and CDR2 from the germline V gene are MGHRA and YSYEKL. CDR3 residues: CASSQALAGAYNEQFF. DNA for the CDR3: TGCGCCAGCAGCCAGGCACTAGCGGGGGCTTACAATGAGCAGTTCTTC.